This T cell receptor beta chain was profiled in a study of cytomegalovirus exposure and HLA in healthy donors. Study-level results: Some TCR beta chains (about 170 of them) were listed as cytomegalovirus-associated.

The CDR3 covers 15 residues. Trimming left V 3 bases short and J 3 bases short, with 13 bases between. Germline V gene data show CDR1 as SGHTA and CDR2 as FQGNSA. Points on this clone: Its specificity is not known.

The PCR made use of 60 Vbeta and 13 Jbeta primers. Repertoires were generated with immunoSEQ multiplex PCR, while TCRdb's copy carries only in-frame clones and drops some. The sample holds about 170,000 clones; 75% to 85% are singletons and the top ten take 0.6% to 0.9%. The gene calls are TRBV7-2 and TRBJ2-3; tentatively, D is TRBD2 (6 bases). This clonotype originated in a female donor in good health and CMV-seronegative. The sequenced sample was PBMCs. The chain's CDR3 is CASSLYGRGTDTQYF. The CDR3 DNA reads TGTGCCAGCAGCTTGTACGGGAGAGGGACAGATACGCAGTATTTT.